The source of this TCR beta chain is a study of T-cell reconstitution after alpha-beta-depleted transplantation in children. The V and J ends lost 2 bases and 5 bases respectively, with 15 bases between them. The CDR3 runs 15 residues. Looked up from germline, CDR1 is SEHNR and CDR2 is FQNEAQ (reference sequence). A library of TCRbeta sequences, prepared with unique molecular identifiers, was generated. Each CDR3 protein gets one entry after TCRdb re-called the PCR reads with MiXCR. The sample shows roughly 100,000 distinct CDR3 sequences, around 7.8% of them seen only once. Worth noting for this clonotype: Its antigen is still unknown.

General study points: It was newly produced T cells that mostly accounted for T-cell counts and diversity one year after transplant. As was reported, about two months after transplant, alpha-beta T cells came from several hundred expanded graft clones.

The J gene is TRBJ1-1, the V gene TRBV7-9; D unresolved. The source material was PBMCs, sampled before TCRalphabeta/CD19-depleted stem cell transplant. This receptor was identified in a boy under 10 years old with acute lymphoblastic leukemia, due to receive a stem cell transplant. CDR3 in DNA: TGTGCCAGCAGCTTAAATCCCTACGGAGGGACTGAAGCTTTCTTT. Residues: CASSLNPYGGTEAFF.